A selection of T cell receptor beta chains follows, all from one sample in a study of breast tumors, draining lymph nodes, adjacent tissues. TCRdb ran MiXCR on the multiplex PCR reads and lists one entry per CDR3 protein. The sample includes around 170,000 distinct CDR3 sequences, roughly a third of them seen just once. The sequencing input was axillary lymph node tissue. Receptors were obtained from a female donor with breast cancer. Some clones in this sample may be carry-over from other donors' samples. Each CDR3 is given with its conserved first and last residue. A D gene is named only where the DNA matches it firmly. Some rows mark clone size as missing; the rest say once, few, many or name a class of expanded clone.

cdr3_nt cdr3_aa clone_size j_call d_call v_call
TGTGCCAGCAGCGTAGCGACAGGTTTTTCCTACGAGCAGTACTTC CASSVATGFSYEQYF many TRBJ2-7 - TRBV9
TGCGCCAGCAGCCAACTTACCGGGAGGACTGAAGCTTTCTTT CASSQLTGRTEAFF - TRBJ1-1 - TRBV4-1
TGTGCCAGCAGCGTAGTCCGGGGGGCTGAAGCTTTCTTT CASSVVRGAEAFF - TRBJ1-1 - TRBV9
TGTGCCAGCAGGATGGACAGGGGTATTAATAACTATGGCTACACCTTC CASRMDRGINNYGYTF many TRBJ1-2 TRBD1 TRBV6-6
TGTGCCAGTAGTGACGTCGGACTAGCGGGAGTCACCGGGGAGCTGTTTTTT CASSDVGLAGVTGELFF many TRBJ2-2 TRBD2 TRBV19
TGTGCTAGTGGTTTAGGACAGGGCTTATGGTGGTTCTTC CASGLGQGLWWFF many TRBJ2-1 TRBD1 TRBV12-5
TGTGCCTGGAGTGTAATGGGGGATCAGCCCCAGTACTTC CAWSVMGDQPQYF - TRBJ2-5 - TRBV30
TGCGCCAGCAGTGCCCTCATTGGAGAGACCCAGCATTTT CASSALIGETQHF - TRBJ1-5 - TRBV10-2
TGTGCCAGCAGTCACTCGACTAGCGGGGCGCTGTTTTTT CASSHSTSGALFF - TRBJ2-2 TRBD2 TRBV6-5
TGCGCCAGCAGCTTCGGACAGAAGAACACTGAAGCTTTCTTT CASSFGQKNTEAFF few TRBJ1-1 - TRBV5-1
TGTGCCAGCAGTTCCCACCTGGGGGGACAGGGGTTTCGCAATCAGCCCCAGCATTTT CASSSHLGGQGFRNQPQHF - TRBJ1-5 TRBD1 TRBV6-6
TGCAGTGCCCTACACTATGGGGAGGGCACAGATACGCAGTATTTT CSALHYGEGTDTQYF - TRBJ2-3 - TRBV20-1
TGTGCCAGCAGCCAAGATCTGCGTCAGCCCCAGCATTTT CASSQDLRQPQHF many TRBJ1-5 - TRBV14
TGTGCCAGCAGCCAAGAGGCAGGCTACAATGAGCAGTTCTTC CASSQEAGYNEQFF many TRBJ2-1 - TRBV4-2
TGTGCCAGCAGCCCGGGGACATTTGCTAGCACAGATACGCAGTATTTT CASSPGTFASTDTQYF - TRBJ2-3 - TRBV7-9
TGCAGTGCTAGAGACAGCCTCTATGGCTACACCTTC CSARDSLYGYTF many TRBJ1-2 - TRBV20-1
TGTGCCGGCAGTTACTCGTATGGGACTAGCCTACGAAATGAGCAGTTCTTC CAGSYSYGTSLRNEQFF - TRBJ2-1 TRBD2 TRBV6-5
TGTGCCAGCAGCTTTGGCAGGGCCGCAGATACGCAGTATTTT CASSFGRAADTQYF many TRBJ2-3 - TRBV7-2
TGTGCCAGCAGCGAGGGACTAGCGGGGAAATTAGGGACCCAGTACTTC CASSEGLAGKLGTQYF many TRBJ2-5 TRBD2 TRBV11-3
TGTGCCAGTAGAGTAGCGGGAGGGCCTGATGAAAAACTGTTTTTT CASRVAGGPDEKLFF - TRBJ1-4 - TRBV19
TGTGCCAGCGTCCCTAGCTCCAACACCGGGGAGCTGTTTTTT CASVPSSNTGELFF many TRBJ2-2 - TRBV4-2
TGTGCCAGCAGCTTGGCGAGCGGAACAGAGACCCAGTACTTC CASSLASGTETQYF many TRBJ2-5 - TRBV5-6
TGTGCCAGCAGCCAGGGGAGGGGGGCCAACGTCCTGACTTTC CASSQGRGANVLTF many TRBJ2-6 - TRBV6-4
TGTGCCGGCAGCTTAGACCTCCGGTGGGGGGGGGCGAATGAGCAGTTCTTC CAGSLDLRWGGANEQFF - TRBJ2-1 - TRBV11-3
TGTGCCAGCAGTGAAGTCTGGCCGATCTCGTGGGGAAACACCATATATTTT CASSEVWPISWGNTIYF few TRBJ1-3 - TRBV6-1
TGTGCCAGCAGCGTAAGTGGTCTCCAAGAGACCCAGTCCTTC CASSVSGLQETQSF many TRBJ2-5 - TRBV9
TGTGCCAGCACCCCGACTAGCGGGGGGCCCCTCGCGGCCCAGTGCTTC CASTPTSGGPLAAQCF once TRBJ2-5 TRBD2 TRBV28
TGTGCCAGCAGTGGCAGGGGATGGAACGAGCAGTACTTC CASSGRGWNEQYF - TRBJ2-7 - TRBV6-1